This T cell receptor (beta chain) was sequenced during a study of a mutant IDH1 vaccine in newly diagnosed glioma. CDR1 and CDR2 from the germline V gene are SEHNR and FQNEAQ (reference sequence). This CDR3 contains 14 residues. The V end lost 5 bases, the J end lost 3 bases, and 13 bases lay between the germline ends. This clone was observed a handful of times. Its specificity is unknown. Other DNA sequences in this sample translate to the same CDR3. The time point was: week 35, safety follow-up. Doses comprised 300 ug of mutant IDH1 20-mer peptide each, plus topical imiquimod. The patients received vaccinations eight times, in weeks 1, 3, 5, 7, 11, 15, 19 and 23. The protocol was immunoSEQ multiplex PCR, while the TCRdb copy is restricted to in-frame clones and leaves out a portion. The sample has some 30,000 clones, around three quarters seen once. Study-level findings and limits: Of the patients, 80% to 95% had vaccine-induced immune responses. Seemingly, top peripheral T cell clonotype changes bore no relation to pseudoprogression.

The clonotype originates from a woman under 40 with glioma. Some clones in this sample may be carry-over from other donors' samples. This sequence joins TRBV7-9 and TRBJ1-1, with D perhaps matching TRBD1 (5 bases). The material sequenced was PBMCs, taken from a glioma patient whose treatment included an IDH1 peptide vaccine. The CDR3 reads CASSPRVFDTEAFF. DNA for the CDR3: TGTGCCAGCAGCCCCAGGGTTTTCGACACTGAAGCTTTCTTT.